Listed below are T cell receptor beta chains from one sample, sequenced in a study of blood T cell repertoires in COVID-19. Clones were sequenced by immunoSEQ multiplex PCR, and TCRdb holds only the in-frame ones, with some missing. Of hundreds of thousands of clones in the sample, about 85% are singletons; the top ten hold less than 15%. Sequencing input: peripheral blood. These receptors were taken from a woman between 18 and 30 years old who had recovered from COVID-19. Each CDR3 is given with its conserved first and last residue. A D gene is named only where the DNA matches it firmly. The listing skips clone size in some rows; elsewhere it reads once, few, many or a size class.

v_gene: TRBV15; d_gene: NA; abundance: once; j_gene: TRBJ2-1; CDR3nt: TGTGCCACCAGCAGAGATGTCCCAAATGAGCAGTTCTTC; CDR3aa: CATSRDVPNEQFF
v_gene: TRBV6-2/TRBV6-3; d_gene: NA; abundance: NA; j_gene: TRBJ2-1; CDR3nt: TGTGCCAGCAGTTATGAGGTCGGAGGCCCTGAGCAGTTCTTC; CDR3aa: CASSYEVGGPEQFF
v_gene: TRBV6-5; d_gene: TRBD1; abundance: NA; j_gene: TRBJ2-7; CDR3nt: TGTGCCAGCAGTTACTCGTGGGACAGTGACGAGCAGTACTTC; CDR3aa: CASSYSWDSDEQYF
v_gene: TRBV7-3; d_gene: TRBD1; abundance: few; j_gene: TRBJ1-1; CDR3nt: TGTGCCAGCAGCTTGGACAGGGGGAACACTGAAGCTTTCTTT; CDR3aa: CASSLDRGNTEAFF
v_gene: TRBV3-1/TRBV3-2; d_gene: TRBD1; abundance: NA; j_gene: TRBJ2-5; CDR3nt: TGTGCCAGCAGCGACAGGGGGAGGAACCAAGAGACCCAGTACTTC; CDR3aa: CASSDRGRNQETQYF
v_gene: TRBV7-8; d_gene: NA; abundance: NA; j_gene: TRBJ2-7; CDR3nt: TGTGCCAGCAGCCGAGGGGTATACAGCGGCAGCTCCTACGAGCAGTACTTC; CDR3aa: CASSRGVYSGSSYEQYF
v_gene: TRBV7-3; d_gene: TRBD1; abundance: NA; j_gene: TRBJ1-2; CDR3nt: TGTGCCAGCAGCCCGACAGGGAGCTATGGCTACACCTTC; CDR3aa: CASSPTGSYGYTF
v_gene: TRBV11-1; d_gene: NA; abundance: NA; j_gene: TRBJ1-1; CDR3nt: TGTGCCAGCAGTTCGGACAGCATGAACACTGAAGCTTTCTTT; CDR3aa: CASSSDSMNTEAFF
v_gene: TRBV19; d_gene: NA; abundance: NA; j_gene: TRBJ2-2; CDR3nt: TGTGCCAGTAGTATAAGGACAAACACCGGGGAGCTGTTTTTT; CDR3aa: CASSIRTNTGELFF
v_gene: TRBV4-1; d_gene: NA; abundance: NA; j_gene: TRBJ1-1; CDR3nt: TGCGCCAGCAGCCAAGCACAGGCCGACACTGAAGCTTTCTTT; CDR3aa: CASSQAQADTEAFF
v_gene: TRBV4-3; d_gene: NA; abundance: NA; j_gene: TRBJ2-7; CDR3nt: TGCGCCAGCAGCCAAAACTACAGGGAGTACGAGCAGTACTTC; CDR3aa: CASSQNYREYEQYF
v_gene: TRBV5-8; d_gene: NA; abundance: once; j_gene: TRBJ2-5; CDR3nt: TGTGCCAGCAGCCTCGAGTGGTCCTTGCAAGAGACCCAGTACTTC; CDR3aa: CASSLEWSLQETQYF
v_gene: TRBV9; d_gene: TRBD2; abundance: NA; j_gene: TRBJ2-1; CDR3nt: TGTGCCAGCAGCGCCGGGACTAGCGGATACAATGAGCAGTTCTTC; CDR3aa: CASSAGTSGYNEQFF